Only a few counts were recorded for the clone carrying this T cell receptor beta chain. Its specificity is not known. CDR3 length equals 19 residues. The germline gives CDR1 DFQATT, CDR2 SNEGSKA (reference sequence). J gave up 5 bases and V 1 base, and 15 bases lay outside the gene matches. Newly diagnosed hyperthyroidism donors, aged 18 to 65, duration under 2 months. Establishment of the diagnosis relied upon clinical symptoms, serum thyroxine, TRAb, thyroid ultrasound and orbital computed tomography. RNA transcripts were the template, and TCR beta CDR3 regions were amplified from them. The first-round RT-PCR employed HTBI primers together with the Qiagen OneStep RT-PCR kit. A multiplex PCR was then performed as the second round. Using its own MiXCR run on the multiplex PCR reads, TCRdb lists one record per CDR3 protein. The top ten hold around 10% of the sample, which has about 1.1 million distinct CDR3 sequences, 35% to 40% seen once.

The data stem from a study of Graves' ophthalmopathy and Graves' hyperthyroidism. Whole-study findings and limits: As the model predicted ophthalmopathy progression, it achieved a sensitivity of around 71% and a specificity of around 72%. Blood also carried most expanded thyroid clonotypes exceeding 0.001 frequency.

The sequenced sample consisted of peripheral blood or thyroid tissue (not recorded which). The rearrangement links TRBV20-1 to TRBJ2-5; 14 bases match TRBD2. The receptor comes from an adult man with Graves' hyperthyroidism. CDR3 sequence (DNA): TGCAGTGCTAGAGGCCCCCCGGGACTAGCGGGAGCTTTGCGGGAGACCCAGTACTTC. Its protein is CSARGPPGLAGALRETQYF.